This TCR beta chain was sequenced in a study of T cell responses to AZD1222 COVID-19 vaccine. Findings of the study overall: Mapped onto spike, vaccine-associated CD4 TCRs spanned it and were dominant at 160-218 and 743-854. Clonal diversity was possibly underestimated, and the donors were mostly white British, with more females.

Only in-frame clones appear in the TCRdb table, and some are missing; sequencing was by immunoSEQ multiplex PCR. The top ten hold about 1.4% of the sample, which has under 150,000 clones, about 91% seen once. This CDR3 contains 17 residues. Germline V gives CDR1 SGHAT, CDR2 FQNNGV. On this clone itself: Its antigen is not identified. Germline is not matched at one junction end, which may reflect a read error.

Sequencing used peripheral blood, obtained 28 days after the second AZD1222 dose. The clonotype originates from an adult who received the AZD1222 COVID-19 vaccine. The chain joins TRBV11-2 to TRBJ2-2; 8 positions agree with TRBD2. DNA of the CDR3: TGTGCCAGCAACTTAGCTATCGCGGGAGGCTTCACCGGGGAGCTGTTTTTT. This translates into CASNLAIAGGFTGELFF.